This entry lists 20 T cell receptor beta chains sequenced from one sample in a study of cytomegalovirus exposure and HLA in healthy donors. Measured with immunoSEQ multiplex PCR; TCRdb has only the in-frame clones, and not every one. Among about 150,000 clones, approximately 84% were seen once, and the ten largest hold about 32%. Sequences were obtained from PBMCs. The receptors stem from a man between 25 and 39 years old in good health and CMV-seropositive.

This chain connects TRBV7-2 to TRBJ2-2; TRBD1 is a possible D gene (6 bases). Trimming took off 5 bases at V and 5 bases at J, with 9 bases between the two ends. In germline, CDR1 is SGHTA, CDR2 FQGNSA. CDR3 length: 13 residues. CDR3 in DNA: TGTGCCAGCAGCGCCGGGACAACCGGGGAGCTGTTTTTT. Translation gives CASSAGTTGELFF.

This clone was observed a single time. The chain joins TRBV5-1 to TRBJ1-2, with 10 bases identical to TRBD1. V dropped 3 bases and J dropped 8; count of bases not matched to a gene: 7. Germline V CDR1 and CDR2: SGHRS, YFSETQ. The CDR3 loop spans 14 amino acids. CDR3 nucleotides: TGCGCCAGCAGCTGGGACAGGGGATCGGGAGGCTACACCTTC. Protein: CASSWDRGSGGYTF.

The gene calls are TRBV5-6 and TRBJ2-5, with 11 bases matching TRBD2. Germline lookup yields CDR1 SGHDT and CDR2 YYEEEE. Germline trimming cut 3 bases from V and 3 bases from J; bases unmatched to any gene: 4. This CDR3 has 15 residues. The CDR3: CASSSPGLAEETQYF. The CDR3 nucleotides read TGTGCCAGCAGCTCCCCGGGACTAGCGGAAGAGACCCAGTACTTC.

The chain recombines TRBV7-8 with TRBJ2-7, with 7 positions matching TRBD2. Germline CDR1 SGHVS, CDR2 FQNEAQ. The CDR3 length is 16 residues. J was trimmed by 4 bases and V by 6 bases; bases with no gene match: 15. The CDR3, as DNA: TGTGCCAGCAGTCGACACTCCGGGACGGGGGGTTACGAGCAGTACTTC. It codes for CASSRHSGTGGYEQYF.

The CDR3: CASRQAGEADTGELFF. The CDR3, as DNA: TGTGCCAGCAGGCAAGCGGGAGAGGCTGACACCGGGGAGCTGTTTTTT. This sequence joins TRBV27 and TRBJ2-2; TRBD2 matches at 8 bases. The V gene's germline CDR1 is MNHEY and CDR2 SMNVEV (reference sequence). J was trimmed by 3 bases and V by 6 bases; bases with no gene match: 9. This CDR3 has 16 residues.

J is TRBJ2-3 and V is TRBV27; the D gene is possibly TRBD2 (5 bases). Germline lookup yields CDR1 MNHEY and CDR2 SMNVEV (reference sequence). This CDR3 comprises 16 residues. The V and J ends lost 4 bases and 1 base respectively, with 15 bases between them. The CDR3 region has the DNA TGTGCCAGCAGTTCTCTCGCCGGGGAACGCACAGATACGCAGTATTTT. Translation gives CASSSLAGERTDTQYF.

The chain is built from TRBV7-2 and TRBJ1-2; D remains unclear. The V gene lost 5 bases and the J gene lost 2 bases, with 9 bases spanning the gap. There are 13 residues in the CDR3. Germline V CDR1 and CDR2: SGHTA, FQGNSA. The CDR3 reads CASSPGRNYGYTF. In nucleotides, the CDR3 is TGTGCCAGCAGCCCTGGGAGAAACTATGGCTACACCTTC.

The CDR3 region has the DNA TGTGCCAGCAGCCTCGGACGGGAGAACACTGAAGCTTTCTTT. It specifies CASSLGRENTEAFF. V gene TRBV11-2 combines with J gene TRBJ1-1, with D unresolved. Per the germline V gene, CDR1 is SGHAT and CDR2 is FQNNGV. Trimming took 5 bases from V and 1 from J, leaving 11 bases between them. This CDR3 has 14 residues. The variable domain in full, with the rest retrieved from reference TRBV11-2 and TRBJ1-1, is EAGVAQSPRYKIIEKRQSVAFWCNPISGHATLYWYQQILGQGPKLLIQFQNNGVVDDSQLPKDRFSAERLKGVDSTLKIQPAKLEDSAVYLCASSLGRENTEAFFGQGTRLTVV.

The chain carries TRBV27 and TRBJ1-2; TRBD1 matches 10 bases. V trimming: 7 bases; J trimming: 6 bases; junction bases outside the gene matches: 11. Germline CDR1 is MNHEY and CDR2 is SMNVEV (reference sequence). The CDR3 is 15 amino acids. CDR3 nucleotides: TGTGCCAGCAAGCAAGGTTTAGGGACAGGGGATGGCTACACCTTC. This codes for CASKQGLGTGDGYTF.

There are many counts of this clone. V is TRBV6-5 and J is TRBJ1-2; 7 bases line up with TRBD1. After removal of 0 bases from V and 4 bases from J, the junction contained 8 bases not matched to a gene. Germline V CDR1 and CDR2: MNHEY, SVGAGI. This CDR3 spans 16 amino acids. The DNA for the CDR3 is TGTGCCAGCAGTTACTCGACAGGGACGGGGATCTATGGCTACACCTTC. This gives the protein CASSYSTGTGIYGYTF.

CDR3 protein: CASSPGSEEGRGAFF. The CDR3 coding sequence is TGTGCCAGCAGTCCCGGATCCGAGGAGGGGCGGGGAGCTTTCTTT. This chain uses TRBV2 with TRBJ1-1; possible D gene TRBD1, 5 bases. V dropped 5 bases and J dropped 10 bases, with 23 bases sitting between them. CDR3 length: 15 amino acids. The V gene's germline CDR1 is SNHLY and CDR2 FYNNEI.

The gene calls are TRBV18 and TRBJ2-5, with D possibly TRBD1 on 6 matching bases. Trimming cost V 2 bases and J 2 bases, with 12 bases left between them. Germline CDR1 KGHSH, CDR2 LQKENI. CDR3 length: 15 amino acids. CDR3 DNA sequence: TGTGCCAGCTCACCAACATGGGGGCGGCAAGAGACCCAGTACTTC. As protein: CASSPTWGRQETQYF.

DNA of the CDR3: TGCGCCAGCAGTGAAGGACTAGCAGTGGAGACCCAGTACTTC. It is translated as CASSEGLAVETQYF. The chain carries TRBV10-1 and TRBJ2-5; TRBD2 agrees at 8 bases. Germline-derived CDR1 and CDR2 are WNHNN and SYGVQD (reference sequence). The V and J ends lost 3 bases and 5 bases, in that order; junction bases with no gene match: 5. This CDR3 contains 14 residues.

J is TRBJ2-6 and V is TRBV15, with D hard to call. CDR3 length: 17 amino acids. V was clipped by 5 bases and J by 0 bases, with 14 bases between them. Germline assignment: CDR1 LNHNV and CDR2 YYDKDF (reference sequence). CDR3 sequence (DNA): TGTGCCACCAGCGGCCGAGTGGGCAGCTCTGGGGCCAACGTCCTGACTTTC. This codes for CATSGRVGSSGANVLTF.

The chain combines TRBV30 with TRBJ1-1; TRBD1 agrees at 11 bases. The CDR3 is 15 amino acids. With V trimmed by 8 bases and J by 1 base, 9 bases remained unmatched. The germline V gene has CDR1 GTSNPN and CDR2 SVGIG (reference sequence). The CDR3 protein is CATGQGARGNTEAFF. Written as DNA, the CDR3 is TGTGCCACCGGACAGGGGGCGAGGGGGAACACTGAAGCTTTCTTT.

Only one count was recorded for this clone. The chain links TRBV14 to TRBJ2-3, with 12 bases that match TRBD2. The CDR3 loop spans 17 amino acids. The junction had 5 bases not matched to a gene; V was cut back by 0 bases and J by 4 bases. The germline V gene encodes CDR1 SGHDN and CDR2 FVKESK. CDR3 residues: CASSQDRTSGDSDTQYF. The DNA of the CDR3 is TGTGCCAGCAGCCAAGATCGGACTAGCGGGGACTCAGATACGCAGTATTTT.

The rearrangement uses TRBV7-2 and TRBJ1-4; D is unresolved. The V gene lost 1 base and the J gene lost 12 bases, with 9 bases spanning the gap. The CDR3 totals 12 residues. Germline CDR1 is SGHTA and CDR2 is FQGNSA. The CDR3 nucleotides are TGTGCCAGCAGCTTAGGTCCAGCGGAACTGTTTTTT. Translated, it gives CASSLGPAELFF. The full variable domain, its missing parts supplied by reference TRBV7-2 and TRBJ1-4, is GAGVSQSPSNKVTEKGKDVELRCDPISGHTALYWYRQSLGQGLEFLIYFQGNSAPDKSGLPSDRFSAERTGGSVSTLTIQRTQQEDSAVYLCASSLGPAELFFGSGTQLSVL.

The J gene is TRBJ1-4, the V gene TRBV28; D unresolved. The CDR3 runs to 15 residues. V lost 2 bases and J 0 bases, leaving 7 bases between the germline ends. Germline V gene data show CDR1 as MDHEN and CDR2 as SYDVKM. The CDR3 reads CASSLPVATNEKLFF. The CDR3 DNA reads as TGTGCCAGCAGTTTACCTGTAGCAACTAATGAAAAACTGTTTTTT.

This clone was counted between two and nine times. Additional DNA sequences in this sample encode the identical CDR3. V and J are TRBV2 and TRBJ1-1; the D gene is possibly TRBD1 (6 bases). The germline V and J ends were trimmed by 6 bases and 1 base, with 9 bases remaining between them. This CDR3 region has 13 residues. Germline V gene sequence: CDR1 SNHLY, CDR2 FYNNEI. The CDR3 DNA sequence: TGTGCCAGCAGGGGACAAGGGAACACTGAAGCTTTCTTT. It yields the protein CASRGQGNTEAFF.

CDR3 sequence: CASAKASGSEQETQYF. CDR3 DNA sequence: TGTGCCAGCGCGAAGGCTAGCGGGAGTGAGCAAGAGACCCAGTACTTC. This chain links TRBV2 with TRBJ2-5, with 10 bases aligning to TRBD2. V was pared by 8 bases and J by 2 bases, with 11 bases of the junction left unmatched. Looked up from germline, CDR1 is SNHLY and CDR2 is FYNNEI. The CDR3 has 16 amino acids.